Listed below are T cell receptor beta chains from one sample, sequenced in a study of blood T cells in healthy people across ages. TCRdb re-derived calls from the 5' RACE reads in MiXCR, one entry per CDR3 protein. The profile shows 1.5 million or so distinct CDR3 sequences, around two fifths of them singletons. Sequences were obtained from blood. These receptors all stem from a woman between 18 and 29 years old in good health. Both conserved end residues are part of each CDR3. The order of the fields is CDR3 DNA, CDR3 protein, D gene, V gene, clone size, J gene. A D gene is named only where the DNA matches it firmly. Rows may omit the clone size; those that give it use once, few, many or a size class.

TGTGCCAGCGAGGCCAGCCAAGAGACCCAGTACTTC,CASEASQETQYF,NA,TRBV5-6,few,TRBJ2-5
TGCGCCAGCAGCATTGGACAGGGGCCCTACGAGCAGTACTTC,CASSIGQGPYEQYF,TRBD1,TRBV5-1,NA,TRBJ2-7
TGTGCCAGCCGCCGAGGGGGAGGCTACGAGCAGTATTTC,CASRRGGGYEQYF,NA,TRBV7-9,few,TRBJ2-5
TGCGCCAGCAGCTTGCGGGCCACGAACACTGAAGCTTTCTTT,CASSLRATNTEAFF,NA,TRBV5-1,NA,TRBJ1-1
TGCAGTGCGATCCCACGGGGGCAGATCGAGGTCCGGGGCTACACCTTC,CSAIPRGQIEVRGYTF,NA,TRBV20-1,NA,TRBJ1-2
TGCAGCGTTCAAAGCGGGGAATATGGCGGGGAGCTGTTTTTT,CSVQSGEYGGELFF,TRBD2,TRBV29-1,NA,TRBJ2-2
TGTGCCAGCCTGACAGGGACAGGGCAACTCTATGGCTACACCTTC,CASLTGTGQLYGYTF,TRBD1,TRBV6-1,once,TRBJ1-2
TGTGCCAGCAGCCAAGAGGGACTGTCCTACAATGAGCAGTTCTTC,CASSQEGLSYNEQFF,NA,TRBV14,NA,TRBJ2-1
TGCGCCAGCAGCGCCACAGGGGGCCCCCAAGAGACCCAGTACTTC,CASSATGGPQETQYF,TRBD1,TRBV5-1,NA,TRBJ2-5
TGTGCCAGCAGTTACTCGGTGTTCACAGTTCAACCCTACGAGCAGTACTTC,CASSYSVFTVQPYEQYF,NA,TRBV6-5,NA,TRBJ2-7
TGTGCCAGCAGCGGACAGGGGGTTGAAAAACTGTTTTTT,CASSGQGVEKLFF,TRBD1,TRBV6-1,NA,TRBJ1-4
TGTGCCAGCGCTGAGACAGGGGGAAACTATGGCTACACCTTC,CASAETGGNYGYTF,TRBD1,TRBV28,few,TRBJ1-2
TGCAGGGCTAGTGGCGGGAGTAATGAGCAGTTCTTC,CRASGGSNEQFF,TRBD2,TRBV20-1,NA,TRBJ2-1
TGTGCCAGCAGCTTAAGTCGAGCAGCGGGGTACAATGAGCAGTTCTTC,CASSLSRAAGYNEQFF,TRBD2,TRBV7-3,NA,TRBJ2-1
TGTGCCATCAGTGAAACAGAGATGAACACTGAAGCTTTCTTT,CAISETEMNTEAFF,NA,TRBV10-3,NA,TRBJ1-1
TGCGCCAGCAGCTTGGCGGACTCGACAGGGGTAGGTGAGCAGTTCTTC,CASSLADSTGVGEQFF,TRBD1,TRBV5-1,NA,TRBJ2-1
TGTGCCAGCAGACCACAAACCGGGACAGCAGTTACTGAAGAGACCCAGTACTTC,CASRPQTGTAVTEETQYF,TRBD1,TRBV3-1,once,TRBJ2-5
TGCAGTGCTTTTCGGGGGGGCCGGGGCACCGGGGAGCTGTTTTTT,CSAFRGGRGTGELFF,TRBD2,TRBV20-1,once,TRBJ2-2
TGTGCCAGCAGCGTTTCCGGGAGTAAACACGAGCAGTACTTC,CASSVSGSKHEQYF,NA,TRBV9,NA,TRBJ2-7
TGTGCCAGCTCACACCGAGGGACTAGCGGTTTGGATGAGCAGTTCTTC,CASSHRGTSGLDEQFF,TRBD2,TRBV18,once,TRBJ2-1
TGTGCCAGCAGTCCAAAGATAGCGGGGGTCCACAATGAGCAGTTCTTC,CASSPKIAGVHNEQFF,TRBD2,TRBV27,NA,TRBJ2-1
TGTGCCAGCAGCTTAAAGACTGAGAACACTGAAGCTTTCTTT,CASSLKTENTEAFF,NA,TRBV7-3,NA,TRBJ1-1
TGTGCCAGCAGGATTGGGACAGATAAGGCTAACTATGGCTACACCTTC,CASRIGTDKANYGYTF,TRBD1,TRBV6-5,few,TRBJ1-2
TGTGCCAGCAGTGGCACGCCCGGGACCCAGCTCTCCTACGAGCAGTACTTC,CASSGTPGTQLSYEQYF,NA,TRBV27,NA,TRBJ2-7
TGTGCCATCAGTGCCTTGGCTGGCGGGACGGGGGACAATGAGCAGTACTTC,CAISALAGGTGDNEQYF,NA,TRBV10-3,NA,TRBJ2-7
TGTGCCAGCAGTGAGAGGACAGGGGCGTTGAACACTGAAGCTTTCTTT,CASSERTGALNTEAFF,TRBD1,TRBV2,NA,TRBJ1-1
TGTGCCAGCAGTGATGCAGGACTAGCGGCCTACAATGAGCAGTTCTTC,CASSDAGLAAYNEQFF,TRBD2,TRBV2,NA,TRBJ2-1
TGTGCCAGCAGCTCAGGGACAGGGGGCGCAGCAGATACGCAGTATTTT,CASSSGTGGAADTQYF,TRBD1,TRBV7-2,NA,TRBJ2-3
TGTGCCAGCTCACAAACGATTGGACTAGCAGAGACCCAGTACTTC,CASSQTIGLAETQYF,TRBD2,TRBV18,NA,TRBJ2-5
TGTGCCAGCGCTGGTAGGGATGGCTACACCTTC,CASAGRDGYTF,NA,TRBV2,NA,TRBJ1-2
TGTGCCAGCAGCTTGGAGAAGACTAGCGGGAACACCGGGGAGCTGTTTTTT,CASSLEKTSGNTGELFF,TRBD2,TRBV3-1,NA,TRBJ2-2
TGCAGTGCTTTAAGTGGGCTAGCGGGAGGTGAGCAGTTCTTC,CSALSGLAGGEQFF,TRBD2,TRBV20-1,NA,TRBJ2-1
TGTGCCAGCAGCGGGCAGGGGTCCGATGGCTACACCTTC,CASSGQGSDGYTF,NA,TRBV2,NA,TRBJ1-2
TGTGCCAGCAGCTCAAGCTGGGACAGGGCGATTGAGACCCAGTACTTC,CASSSSWDRAIETQYF,TRBD1,TRBV7-9,NA,TRBJ2-5
TGTGCCAGCAGCTTCTCCACAGGGGCCACTGAAGCTTTCTTT,CASSFSTGATEAFF,TRBD1,TRBV13,NA,TRBJ1-1
TGTGCCACCTTTAGTGCATCAGGTGAAGCTTTCTTT,CATFSASGEAFF,NA,TRBV24-1,NA,TRBJ1-1
TGTGCCAGCAGCCCCTGGGGAGCCAGGCAAGGTACAGATACGCAGTATTTT,CASSPWGARQGTDTQYF,NA,TRBV4-2,NA,TRBJ2-3
TGCGCCAGCAGCTCATCCACCGGGACCGCGGGAGAGCAGTACTTC,CASSSSTGTAGEQYF,TRBD2,TRBV5-1,few,TRBJ2-5
TGTGCCACCTCCATGACACAGGGGAACACTGAAGCTTTCTTT,CATSMTQGNTEAFF,NA,TRBV7-9,NA,TRBJ1-1
TGTGCCAGATTGCAAGGGGGCCACTATGGCTACACCTTC,CARLQGGHYGYTF,TRBD1,TRBV2,NA,TRBJ1-2
TGTGCTAGTGGACTAGCGGGGGGGCCGACGCATGAGCAGTTCTTC,CASGLAGGPTHEQFF,TRBD2,TRBV12-5,NA,TRBJ2-1
TGCGCCAGCAACTGCCGGCGGAAGCTAGCCAAAAACATTCAGTACTTC,CASNCRRKLAKNIQYF,NA,TRBV23-1,NA,TRBJ2-4
TGTGCCAGCTCAAAAGGGACCAGCCCACAAACAGATACGCAGTATTTT,CASSKGTSPQTDTQYF,NA,TRBV18,NA,TRBJ2-3
TGTGCCAGCACCATAGCGGTTGGAGGCGGAGATACGCAGTATTTT,CASTIAVGGGDTQYF,NA,TRBV12-3/TRBV12-4,few,TRBJ2-3
TGTGCCGCTGAGGGACCGGTCAACAATGAGCAGTTCTTC,CAAEGPVNNEQFF,NA,TRBV6-5,NA,TRBJ2-1
TGTGCCAGCAGTTCCGAACAGGGGACGTATGGCTACACCTTC,CASSSEQGTYGYTF,TRBD1,TRBV12-3/TRBV12-4,NA,TRBJ1-2
TGTGCCAGCAGCCAACAGGGGAAGAAGGGCATTAGTCAGCCCCAGCATTTT,CASSQQGKKGISQPQHF,NA,TRBV3-1,few,TRBJ1-5
TGCAGTGCTAGAGATCTCCTAGGTGGGAATGAGCAGTACTTC,CSARDLLGGNEQYF,NA,TRBV20-1,NA,TRBJ2-5
TGTGCCAGCAGTTTAGCAGATGTATCACCCCTCCACTTT,CASSLADVSPLHF,NA,TRBV28,once,TRBJ1-6
TGTGCCAGCAGCTTAACTAATACGCAGTATTTT,CASSLTNTQYF,NA,TRBV7-9,NA,TRBJ2-3
TGTGCCAGCAGCCAGCGGGACATGTTCACAGATACGCAGTATTTT,CASSQRDMFTDTQYF,NA,TRBV7-6,few,TRBJ2-3
TGTGCCAGCACTCCTCTGGGGGACAGCTCCTACAATGAGCAGTACTTC,CASTPLGDSSYNEQYF,TRBD1,TRBV12-3/TRBV12-4,NA,TRBJ2-7
TGCGCCAGCCCAGGGGACAGGGGGAACTACAATGAGCAGTACTTC,CASPGDRGNYNEQYF,TRBD1,TRBV23-1,NA,TRBJ2-7
TGCAGTGCTCAGAGACAGGGGCTAACCTACGAGCAGTACTTC,CSAQRQGLTYEQYF,TRBD1,TRBV20-1,few,TRBJ2-7
TGTGCCAGCAGTCCTCCTGGCAGGACAGGCGAGACCCAGTACTTC,CASSPPGRTGETQYF,TRBD1,TRBV28,NA,TRBJ2-5
TGTGCCAGCAGTCCCCCGTCGGGGATAAATGAGCAGTTCTTC,CASSPPSGINEQFF,NA,TRBV3-1,NA,TRBJ2-1
TGTGCCAGCAGCCAAGATCCGGGACAGGGAGGAGAAGCTTTCTTT,CASSQDPGQGGEAFF,TRBD1,TRBV4-2,NA,TRBJ1-1
TGTGCCATCAGTGAGGTAACGGGAGACAATGAGCAGTTCTTC,CAISEVTGDNEQFF,NA,TRBV10-3,NA,TRBJ2-1
TGCAGTGCTAGAGATCTTGGGAACACTGAAGCTTTCTTT,CSARDLGNTEAFF,NA,TRBV20-1,few,TRBJ1-1